This T cell receptor (beta chain) came from a study of T cell repertoires in cytomegalovirus infection (dated by TCRdb to between 2019 and 2020). Background for the entire study: Alongside well-studied HLA-B-restricted epitopes, the peptide stimulations were aimed at recently identified HLA-C-restricted CMV epitopes, whose presentation resists viral immunomodulation. Because public TCR beta signatures pointed to carriage of CMV infection together with the matching HLA type, the HLA type of each donor mattered for the analysis. The full study reports these points: The ex vivo response was dominated by HLA-C-restricted CMV-specific TCR beta clonotypes, and the single most frequent clonotype in two of eight donors was supplied by these HLA-C-restricted clonotypes. Carriers of CMV infection plus the relevant HLA type were discriminated by the cumulative frequency of public TCR beta family members in the study cohort and in an independent roughly 340-donor cohort.

The cysteine opens and the phenylalanine closes a CDR3 of 17 amino acids. Only the CDR3 region is kept as DNA, spanning 51 bases read in frame from base 1. Between the V and J ends, shortened by 0 bases and 6 bases respectively, the junction contains 17 bases. The germline V gene (reference sequence) yields LGHDT for CDR1 and YNNKEL for CDR2. This clonotype was recorded a few times. No cognate antigen has been identified for it. Base qualities were left out, and no much larger clone turns up one base away. The reads were generated on an Illumina HiSeq 1500. The public reads were run again by TCRdb, first through fastp at Q25 and then through MiXCR, and only productive beta chains were kept. Here each entry gathers all rows of one CDR3 protein and keeps the most common genes and DNA. This sample comprises around 770,000 distinct CDR3 sequences, 25% to 35% of them detected only once. The ten largest clonotypes hold under 15% of the sample.

What the treatment or condition label conveys for this sample: in vitro stimulation with specific CMV peptide epitopes to enrich CMV-specific T cells. This material consisted of cultured CD8+ T cells from PBMCs, taken from culture after CMV antigen stimulation. Here the chain combines TRBV3-1 and TRBJ2-2; a tentative D match to TRBD1 spans 6 bases. This TCR came from a human donor in good health (CMV status not recorded). Some clones in this sample may be carry-over from other donors' samples. The CDR3 protein is CASSQEGAHRSSGELFF. At the DNA level, the sequence is TGTGCCAGCAGCCAAGAGGGGGCACATCGATCGTCCGGGGAGCTGTTTTTT.